The rows below give T cell receptor beta chains drawn from one sample of a study of T cell responses to AZD1222 COVID-19 vaccine. Here immunoSEQ multiplex PCR was the method, and the copy in TCRdb shows in-frame clones only, minus some. The table records fewer than 100,000 clones, roughly 89% of them present only once. Material: peripheral blood, obtained on day 0 of AZD1222 vaccination. These receptors all come from an adult in good health. CDR3s include the opening cysteine and the closing phenylalanine or tryptophan. D genes are given only for firm matches.

D	J	V	CDR3
.	TRBJ2-7	TRBV3-1/TRBV3-2	CASSQEECTYEQYF
.	TRBJ1-4	TRBV4-1	CASSFTGGFNEKLFF
TRBD1	TRBJ2-1	TRBV5-1	CASSLALGQGNEQFF
TRBD2	TRBJ2-1	TRBV19	CASGLGSSYNEQFF
.	TRBJ2-3	TRBV29-1	CSVLPVTDTQYF
.	TRBJ1-6	TRBV28	CASSPAGDYNSPLHF
.	TRBJ1-2	TRBV28	CASIPEGGGRRGGYTF
.	TRBJ2-7	TRBV5-4	CASSSNQGNYEQYF
.	TRBJ1-1	TRBV18	CASSIGAGNTEAFF
.	TRBJ1-1	TRBV12-3/TRBV12-4	CASSTDRNTEAFF
.	TRBJ2-7	TRBV2	CASRTYLGSTTTTTGEQYF
.	TRBJ1-2	TRBV4-3	CASSQGGSGALGGYTF
.	TRBJ2-1	TRBV29-1	CSVDGPSRPLYNEQFF
.	TRBJ1-2	TRBV18	CASSPGTGRANYGYTF
.	TRBJ2-1	TRBV7-8	CASSLDLVDAGFF
TRBD2	TRBJ2-7	TRBV5-1	CASSLRASTSGGPNYEQYF
.	TRBJ1-2	TRBV29-1	CSVETGLGARGNGYTF
.	TRBJ2-1	TRBV7-9	CASSPMTQVEVNEQFF
TRBD1	TRBJ1-5	TRBV19	CASSLRDRGFDQHF
.	TRBJ1-1	TRBV30	CAWSVGGAEAFF
TRBD1	TRBJ1-2	TRBV7-9	CASSVQGAVNGYTF
.	TRBJ2-7	TRBV6-2/TRBV6-3	CASSPGTVGEQYF
.	TRBJ1-1	TRBV5-1	CASRLLNTEAFF
.	TRBJ1-5	TRBV9	CASSVEANQPQHF
.	TRBJ1-5	TRBV15	CATSKSRDTPPWAQHF
.	TRBJ2-3	TRBV10-3	CAIRVDPPGQAADTQYF
.	TRBJ2-2	TRBV6-5	CASSYSQGVSGELFF
.	TRBJ2-2	TRBV19	CASSWRSSPGELFF
.	TRBJ2-3	TRBV4-3	CASSQDLGSLGGPRDTQYF
TRBD2	TRBJ2-3	TRBV11-3	CASSLGLAGTTDTQYF
.	TRBJ1-2	TRBV27	CASSFGGVSNYGYTF
.	TRBJ1-1	TRBV11-2	CASSPAHPGQLNTEAFF
.	TRBJ2-7	TRBV19	CATSDYNSYEQYF
.	TRBJ2-3	TRBV24-1	CATSEFPGGQHLDRQYF
.	TRBJ2-3	TRBV25-1	CASSESQGSDTQYF
.	TRBJ1-1	TRBV4-2	CASTKGVGPDTEAFF
.	TRBJ1-2	TRBV3-1/TRBV3-2	CASSQVSTAYGYTF
.	TRBJ1-4	TRBV5-6	CASQGGSNEKLFF
.	TRBJ1-3	TRBV30	CAWSRGFGNTIYF
.	TRBJ1-1	TRBV12-3/TRBV12-4	CASSSTGSTEAFF
.	TRBJ2-7	TRBV23-1	CASSLQVFGYEQYF
.	TRBJ1-2	TRBV6-5	CASRPGGAGAYGYTF
.	TRBJ2-5	TRBV6-6	CASTPPGRETQYF
TRBD1	TRBJ2-7	TRBV13	CASSFDRVTGEQYF
.	TRBJ1-6	TRBV6-6	CASSRLGGGSYNSPLHF
.	TRBJ1-1	TRBV14	CASSQADPDFAAFF
TRBD2	TRBJ2-2	TRBV3-1/TRBV3-2	CASSQPRGLAGNTGELFF
.	TRBJ2-1	TRBV9	CASSASTYNEQFF
.	TRBJ1-2	TRBV4-3	CASSQESNAPIGVFGGYTF
TRBD1	TRBJ1-4	TRBV5-4	CASSSQGVDEKLFF
.	TRBJ2-2	TRBV4-3	CASSQEGWRGTGELFF
TRBD1	TRBJ1-2	TRBV11-1	CASSRDRGPESGYTF
.	TRBJ1-2	TRBV25-1	CASSEFVVGGGYTF
.	TRBJ2-1	TRBV7-9	CASSTTSEQFF
.	TRBJ1-3	TRBV11-2	CASSLDQSGAGNTIYF
.	TRBJ1-5	TRBV19	CASSPSRGNQPQHF
TRBD1	TRBJ2-5	TRBV5-6	CASSLVWDRAQETQYF